The 14 T cell receptor beta chains below come from one sample, sequenced in a study of cytomegalovirus exposure and HLA in healthy donors. The repertoire was sequenced with immunoSEQ multiplex PCR; TCRdb's copy has only in-frame clones and lacks some. The data contain about 260,000 clones, 90% of them singletons. Material for sequencing was PBMCs. These receptors were collected from a woman aged 25-40 years in good health and CMV-seronegative.

V is TRBV30 and J is TRBJ2-1, with TRBD2 identical over 9 bases. Germline CDR1 GTSNPN, CDR2 SVGIG (reference sequence). The J segment lost 4 bases and the V segment lost 0 bases, leaving 4 bases of the junction unmatched. The CDR3 sequence is 15 residues long. The DNA of the CDR3 is TGTGCCTGGAGTGTCGGACTAGCGTTGTACAATGAGCAGTTCTTC. Its protein is CAWSVGLALYNEQFF.

This sequence joins TRBV18 and TRBJ2-5, with D perhaps given as TRBD1 or TRBD2 (5 bases each). The CDR3 has 13 residues. The germline CDR1 and CDR2 sequences are KGHSH and LQKENI. The V end lost 4 bases, the J end lost 4 bases, and 10 bases lay between the germline ends. CDR3 sequence: CASSRDGTETQYF. The CDR3 DNA reads TGTGCCAGCTCACGGGACGGGACAGAGACCCAGTACTTC.

This clone was detected only once. The V and J genes are TRBV28 and TRBJ2-7, with D perhaps matching TRBD1 (6 bases). Deletions cut 4 bases from V and 0 bases from J, with 13 bases between. CDR3 length equals 15 residues. Germline assignment: CDR1 MDHEN and CDR2 SYDVKM. The CDR3 is CASSYPRGSSYEQYF. In DNA, the CDR3 is TGTGCCAGCAGTTACCCCAGGGGTAGCTCCTACGAGCAGTACTTC.

The chain links TRBV5-6 to TRBJ2-3, with 8 bases lining up with TRBD2. Losses at the gene ends were 1 base for V and 13 bases for J; bases not matched to a gene: 14. CDR1 and CDR2 (germline): SGHDT, YYEEEE. The CDR3 runs 15 residues. The CDR3 loop is CASSLIVSGGWFEYF. CDR3 DNA sequence: TGTGCCAGCAGCTTGATCGTAAGCGGGGGCTGGTTTGAGTATTTT.

This chain uses TRBV27 with TRBJ2-7, with 7 nucleotides matching TRBD1. The CDR3 loop spans 14 amino acids. CDR1 is MNHEY, CDR2 SMNVEV, per germline (reference sequence). The V segment lost 5 bases and the J segment 5 bases; nucleotides outside the gene matches: 9. CDR3 amino acids: CASSPRTGAHEQYF. The CDR3 DNA reads as TGTGCCAGCAGTCCACGGACAGGAGCCCACGAGCAGTACTTC.

This chain connects TRBV10-3 to TRBJ1-4; 9 nucleotides agree with TRBD1. This CDR3 is built from 15 residues. The V segment lost 4 bases and the J segment 10 bases; nucleotides outside the gene matches: 10. Germline V gene sequence: CDR1 ENHRY, CDR2 SYGVKD. The CDR3 nucleotides are TGTGCCATCAGTGCCCAACAGGGGGCCCGAGGAAAACTGTTTTTT. Translating it yields CAISAQQGARGKLFF.

The V gene is TRBV4-3, the J gene TRBJ2-4; D uncertain. There are 12 residues in the CDR3. Germline CDR1 LGHNA, CDR2 YSLEER. Trimming removed 0 bases at V and 9 bases at J, with 6 bases between. The CDR3 DNA reads TGCGCCAGCAGCCAAGAAGGCGGCATTCAGTACTTC. This translates into CASSQEGGIQYF.

This chain uses TRBV7-2 with TRBJ2-7, with 8 bases identical to TRBD2. The ends lost 3 bases at V and 3 bases at J; junction bases unmatched: 4. CDR1 is SGHTA and CDR2 is FQGNSA in the germline V gene. The CDR3 has 14 amino acids. CDR3 nucleotides: TGTGCCAGCAGCTTCGGGAGGGGGGACTACGAGCAGTACTTC. Translated, it gives CASSFGRGDYEQYF. The full variable domain, with the rest looked up from reference TRBV7-2 and TRBJ2-7, is GAGVSQSPSNKVTEKGKDVELRCDPISGHTALYWYRQSLGQGLEFLIYFQGNSAPDKSGLPSDRFSAERTGGSVSTLTIQRTQQEDSAVYLCASSFGRGDYEQYFGPGTRLTVT.

This chain uses TRBV27 with TRBJ2-1; 10 bases map to TRBD2. J gave up 15 bases and V 5 bases, and 19 bases lay outside the gene matches. This CDR3 is 16 amino acids long. Per the germline V gene, CDR1 is MNHEY and CDR2 is SMNVEV (reference sequence). CDR3: CASSQWNIAGGFIWFF. In DNA form, the CDR3 reads TGTGCCAGCAGTCAGTGGAATATAGCGGGAGGCTTCATTTGGTTCTTC.

DNA of the CDR3: TGTGCCAGCAGCTTGATCGGGACTAGCGGGAGTAGTAATGAGCAGTTCTTC. Residues: CASSLIGTSGSSNEQFF. The V and J genes are TRBV11-2 and TRBJ2-1; 14 bases line up with TRBD2. This CDR3 spans 17 amino acids. J lost 7 bases, V lost 3 bases, and 8 bases had no gene match. CDR1 is SGHAT and CDR2 is FQNNGV in the germline V gene.

This clone was observed a single time. The chain links TRBV5-6 to TRBJ2-3; D call uncertain. Germline values: CDR1 SGHDT, CDR2 YYEEEE. The CDR3 sequence is 15 residues long. Trimming removed 0 bases from V and 3 bases from J, with 11 bases in between. Here the CDR3 reads CASSLGITPTDTQYF. The CDR3 coding sequence is TGTGCCAGCAGCTTGGGAATAACACCAACAGATACGCAGTATTTT.

The CDR3 here is CASSPGQVSYNEQFF. The DNA for the CDR3 is TGTGCCAGCAGCCCCGGACAGGTGTCCTACAATGAGCAGTTCTTC. V is TRBV5-6 and J is TRBJ2-1, with 7 bases aligning to TRBD1. Germline V gene sequence: CDR1 SGHDT, CDR2 YYEEEE. Losses at the gene ends were 4 bases for V and 1 base for J; bases not matched to a gene: 5. The CDR3 contains 15 residues.

This clone turned up a few times. V and J are TRBV7-9 and TRBJ1-1; no definite D call. The CDR3 spans 11 residues. Germline V gives CDR1 SEHNR, CDR2 FQNEAQ (reference sequence). V was shortened by 5 bases and J by 10 bases, with 11 bases between the two germline ends. The CDR3 region is CASSEGPGAFF. CDR3 coding DNA: TGTGCCAGCAGCGAGGGTCCGGGAGCTTTCTTT.

The chain joins TRBV5-6 to TRBJ2-5; 7 bases align to TRBD2. With V trimmed by 2 bases and J by 5 bases, 0 bases remained unmatched. The CDR3 runs to 12 residues. Germline V gene data show CDR1 as SGHDT and CDR2 as YYEEEE. The CDR3 coding sequence is TGTGCCAGCAGCTTAGCGGGGGAGACCCAGTACTTC. Its protein is CASSLAGETQYF.